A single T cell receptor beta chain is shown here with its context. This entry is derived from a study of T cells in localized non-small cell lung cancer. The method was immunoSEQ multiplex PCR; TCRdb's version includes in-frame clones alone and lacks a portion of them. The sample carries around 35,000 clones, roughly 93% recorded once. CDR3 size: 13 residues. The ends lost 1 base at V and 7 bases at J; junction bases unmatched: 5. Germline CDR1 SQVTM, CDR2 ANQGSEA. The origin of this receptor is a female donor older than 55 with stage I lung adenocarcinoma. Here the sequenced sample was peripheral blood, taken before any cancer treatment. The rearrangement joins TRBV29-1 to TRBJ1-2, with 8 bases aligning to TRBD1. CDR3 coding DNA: TGCAGCGTTGAAGGGCAGGGGGCGCGTGGCTACACCTTC. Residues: CSVEGQGARGYTF.